The following is a TCR beta chain sequence with its context. Its antigen is undetermined. Germline V gene data show CDR1 as SEHNR and CDR2 as FQNEAQ (reference sequence). The CDR3 loop spans 16 amino acids. V dropped 7 bases and J dropped 3 bases, with 20 bases sitting between them. This specimen belongs to a study of blood T cells in healthy people across ages. Healthy individuals of Caucasian origin from Russia, aged roughly 6 to 95, served as donors. Overall study results and limits: Not knowing donor CMV status may have confounded expanded clonotype changes. Estimates of total diversity, which came from one million sequenced T cells, were considered to be underestimates. In these data, TCR beta diversity tracked strongly with naive T cell percentage.

Sample-barcoded 5' priming and a J-beta primer mix drove a second PCR of roughly 6 to 12 cycles. One entry per CDR3 protein results from TCRdb running MiXCR on the 5' RACE reads. Of 1.5 million to 2 million distinct CDR3 sequences in the sample, about 32% were seen once. The receptor was derived from a woman in her twenties or thirties in good health. This chain links TRBV7-9 with TRBJ2-3, with unresolved D. Sequenced: blood. CDR3 nucleotides: TGTGCCAGCACCCAACAACAAGGGCGTCAGACAGATACGCAGTATTTT. Translation: CASTQQQGRQTDTQYF.